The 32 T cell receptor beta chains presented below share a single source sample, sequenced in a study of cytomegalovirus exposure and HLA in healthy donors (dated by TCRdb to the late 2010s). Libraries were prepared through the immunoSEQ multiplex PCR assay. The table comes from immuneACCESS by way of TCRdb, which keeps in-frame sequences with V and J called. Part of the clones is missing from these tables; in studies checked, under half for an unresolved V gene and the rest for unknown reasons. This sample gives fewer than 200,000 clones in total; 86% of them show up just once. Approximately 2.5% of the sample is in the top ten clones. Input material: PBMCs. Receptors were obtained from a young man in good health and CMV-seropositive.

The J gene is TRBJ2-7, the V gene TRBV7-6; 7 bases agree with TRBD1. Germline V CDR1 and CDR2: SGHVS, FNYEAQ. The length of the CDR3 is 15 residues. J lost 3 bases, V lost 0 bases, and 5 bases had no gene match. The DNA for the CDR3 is TGTGCCAGCAGCTTAGCGAGTCCAGGGGGCTACGAGCAGTACTTC. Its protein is CASSLASPGGYEQYF.

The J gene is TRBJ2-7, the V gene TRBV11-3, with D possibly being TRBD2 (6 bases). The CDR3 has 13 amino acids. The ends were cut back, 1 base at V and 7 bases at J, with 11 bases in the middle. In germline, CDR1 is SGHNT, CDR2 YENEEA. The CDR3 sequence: CASSLGRGREQYF. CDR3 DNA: TGTGCCAGCAGCTTAGGGAGGGGCAGGGAGCAGTACTTC.

Here the CDR3 reads CASSDRAHEQFF. The DNA of the CDR3 is TGTGCCAGCAGCGACAGGGCCCATGAGCAGTTCTTC. The chain carries TRBV13 and TRBJ2-1; 7 bases are a match to TRBD1. From germline, CDR1 is PRHDT and CDR2 FYEKMQ (reference sequence). V gave up 5 bases and J gave up 8 bases; unmatched junction bases: 3. The CDR3 consists of 12 residues.

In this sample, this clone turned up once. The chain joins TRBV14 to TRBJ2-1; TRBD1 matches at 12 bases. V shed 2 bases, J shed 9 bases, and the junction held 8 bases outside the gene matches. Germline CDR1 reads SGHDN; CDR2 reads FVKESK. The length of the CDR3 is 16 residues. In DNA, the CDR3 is TGTGCCAGCAGCCAAACGGGACAGGGGGCAATAGGTGAGCAGTTCTTC. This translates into CASSQTGQGAIGEQFF.

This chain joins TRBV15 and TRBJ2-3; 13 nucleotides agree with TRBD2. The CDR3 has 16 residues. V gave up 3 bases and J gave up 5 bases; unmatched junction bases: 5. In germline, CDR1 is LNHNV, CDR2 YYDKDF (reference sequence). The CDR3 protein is CATSRTSGGQIDTQYF. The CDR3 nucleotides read TGTGCCACCAGCAGGACTAGCGGGGGGCAGATAGATACGCAGTATTTT. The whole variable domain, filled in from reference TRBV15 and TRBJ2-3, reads DAMVIQNPRYQVTQFGKPVTLSCSQTLNHNVMYWYQQKSSQAPKLLFHYYDKDFNNEADTPDNFQSRRPNTSFCFLDIRSPGLGDTAMYLCATSRTSGGQIDTQYFGPGTRLTVL.

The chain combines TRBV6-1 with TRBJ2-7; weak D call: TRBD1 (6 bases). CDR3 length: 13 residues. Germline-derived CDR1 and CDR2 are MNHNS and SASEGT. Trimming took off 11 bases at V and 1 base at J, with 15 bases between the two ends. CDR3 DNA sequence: TGTGCCGTGGGGGCCCGGGTTTCCTACGAGCAGTACTTC. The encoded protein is CAVGARVSYEQYF.

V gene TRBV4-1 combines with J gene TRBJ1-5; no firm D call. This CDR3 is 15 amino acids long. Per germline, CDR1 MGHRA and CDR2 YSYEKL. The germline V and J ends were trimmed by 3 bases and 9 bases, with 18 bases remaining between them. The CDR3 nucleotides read TGCGCCAGCAGCCACCGGTCGATTAAAGGAGGGCCCCAGCATTTT. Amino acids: CASSHRSIKGGPQHF.

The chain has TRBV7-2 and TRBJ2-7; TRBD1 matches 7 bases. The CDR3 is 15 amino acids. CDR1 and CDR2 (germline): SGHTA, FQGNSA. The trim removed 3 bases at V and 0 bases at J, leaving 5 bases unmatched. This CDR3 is CASSFDRAISYEQYF. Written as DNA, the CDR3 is TGTGCCAGCAGCTTTGACAGGGCTATCTCCTACGAGCAGTACTTC.

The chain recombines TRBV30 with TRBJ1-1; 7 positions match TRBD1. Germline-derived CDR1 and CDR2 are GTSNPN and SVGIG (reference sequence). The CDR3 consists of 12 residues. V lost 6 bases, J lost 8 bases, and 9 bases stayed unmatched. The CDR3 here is CACGTDPWEAFF. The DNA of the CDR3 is TGTGCCTGCGGGACAGATCCCTGGGAAGCTTTCTTT.

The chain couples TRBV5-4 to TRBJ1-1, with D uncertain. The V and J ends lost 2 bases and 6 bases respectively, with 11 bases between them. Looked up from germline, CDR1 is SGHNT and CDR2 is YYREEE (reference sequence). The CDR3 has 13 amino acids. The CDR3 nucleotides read TGTGCCAGCAGCTTAGGAGGGTCGGCTGAAGCTTTCTTT. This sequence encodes CASSLGGSAEAFF.

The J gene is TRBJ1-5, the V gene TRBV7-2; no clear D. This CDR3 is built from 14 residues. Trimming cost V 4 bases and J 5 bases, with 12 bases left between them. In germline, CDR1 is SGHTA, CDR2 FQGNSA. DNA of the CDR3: TGTGCCAGCAGCTCCGACGGGAGTTATCAGCCCCAGCATTTT. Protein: CASSSDGSYQPQHF.

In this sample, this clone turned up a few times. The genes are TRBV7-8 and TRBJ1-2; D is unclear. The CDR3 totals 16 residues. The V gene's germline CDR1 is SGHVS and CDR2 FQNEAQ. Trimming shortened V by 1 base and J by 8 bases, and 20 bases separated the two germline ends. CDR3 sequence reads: CASSLGGGEVWRGYTF. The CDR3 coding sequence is TGTGCCAGCAGCTTAGGAGGCGGGGAAGTATGGCGCGGCTACACCTTC.

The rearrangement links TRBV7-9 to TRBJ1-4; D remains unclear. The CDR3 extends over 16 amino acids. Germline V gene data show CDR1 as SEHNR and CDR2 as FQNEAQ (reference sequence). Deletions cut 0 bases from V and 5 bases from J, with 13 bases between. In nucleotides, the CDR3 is TGTGCCAGCAGCTTAGCACGGGAGAGATTGAATGAAAAACTGTTTTTT. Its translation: CASSLARERLNEKLFF.

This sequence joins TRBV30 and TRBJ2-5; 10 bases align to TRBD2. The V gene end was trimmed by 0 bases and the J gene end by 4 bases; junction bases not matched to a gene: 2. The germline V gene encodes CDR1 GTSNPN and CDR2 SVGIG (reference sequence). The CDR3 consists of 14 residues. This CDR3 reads CAWSVGLAVETQYF. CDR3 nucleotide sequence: TGTGCCTGGAGTGTAGGACTAGCGGTAGAGACCCAGTACTTC.

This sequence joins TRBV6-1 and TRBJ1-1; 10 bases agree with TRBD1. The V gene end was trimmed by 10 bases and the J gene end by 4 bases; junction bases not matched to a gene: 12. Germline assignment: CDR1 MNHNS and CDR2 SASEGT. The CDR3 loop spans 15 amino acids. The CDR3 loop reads CATRQGARGGTEAFF. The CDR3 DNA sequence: TGTGCCACCCGACAGGGGGCGCGAGGAGGCACTGAAGCTTTCTTT.

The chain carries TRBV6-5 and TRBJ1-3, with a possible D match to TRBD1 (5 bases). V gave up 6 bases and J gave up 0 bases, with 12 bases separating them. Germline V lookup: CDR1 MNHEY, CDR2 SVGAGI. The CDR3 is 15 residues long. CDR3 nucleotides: TGTGCCAGCAGGATGGGGGGGAGCTCTGGAAACACCATATATTTT. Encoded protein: CASRMGGSSGNTIYF.

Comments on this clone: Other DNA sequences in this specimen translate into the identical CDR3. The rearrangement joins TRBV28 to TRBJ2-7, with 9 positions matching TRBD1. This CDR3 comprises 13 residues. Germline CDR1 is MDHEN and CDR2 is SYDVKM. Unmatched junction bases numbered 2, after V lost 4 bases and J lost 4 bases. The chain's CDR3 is CASSSGQGYEQYF. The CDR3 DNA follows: TGTGCCAGCAGTTCTGGACAGGGGTACGAGCAGTACTTC.

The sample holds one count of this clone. CDR3 in DNA: TGTGCCAGCAGTAGCGTAGGCGAGACCCAGTACTTC. This codes for CASSSVGETQYF. The chain recombines TRBV25-1 with TRBJ2-5; D is unclear. The V gene lost 5 bases and the J gene lost 5 bases, with 9 bases spanning the gap. Germline lookup yields CDR1 MGHDK and CDR2 SYGVNS. The CDR3 has 12 residues.

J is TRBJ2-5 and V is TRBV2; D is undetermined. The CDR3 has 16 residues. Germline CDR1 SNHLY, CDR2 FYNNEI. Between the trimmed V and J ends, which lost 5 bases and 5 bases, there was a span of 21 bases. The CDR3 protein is CASSPFLTLMEETQYF. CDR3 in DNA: TGTGCCAGCAGTCCCTTCTTGACTCTCATGGAGGAGACCCAGTACTTC.

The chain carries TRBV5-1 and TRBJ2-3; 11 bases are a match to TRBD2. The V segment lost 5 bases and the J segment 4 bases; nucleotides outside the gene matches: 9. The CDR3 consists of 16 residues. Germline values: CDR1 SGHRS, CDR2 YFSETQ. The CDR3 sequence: CASSPLTSGDADTQYF. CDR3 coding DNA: TGCGCCAGCAGTCCCCTGACTAGCGGGGACGCAGATACGCAGTATTTT. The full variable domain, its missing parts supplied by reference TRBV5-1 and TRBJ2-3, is KAGVTQTPRYLIKTRGQQVTLSCSPISGHRSVSWYQQTPGQGLQFLFEYFSETQRNKGNFPGRFSGRQFSNSRSEMNVSTLELGDSALYLCASSPLTSGDADTQYFGPGTRLTVL.

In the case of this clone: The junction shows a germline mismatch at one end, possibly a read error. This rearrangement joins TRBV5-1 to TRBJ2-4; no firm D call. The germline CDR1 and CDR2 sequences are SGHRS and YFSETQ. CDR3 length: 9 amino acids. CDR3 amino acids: CASRPTRSF. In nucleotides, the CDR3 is TGCGCCAGCAGGCCAACCCGGAGCTTC. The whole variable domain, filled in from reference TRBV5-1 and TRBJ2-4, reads KAGVTQTPRYLIKTRGQQVTLSCSPISGHRSVSWYQQTPGQGLQFLFEYFSETQRNKGNFPGRFSGRQFSNSRSEMNVSTLELGDSALYLCASRPTRSFGAGTRLSVL.

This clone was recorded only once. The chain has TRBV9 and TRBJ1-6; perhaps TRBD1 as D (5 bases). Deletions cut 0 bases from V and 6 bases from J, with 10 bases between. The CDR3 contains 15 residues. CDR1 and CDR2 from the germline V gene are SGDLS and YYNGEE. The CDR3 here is CASSVGGVPNSPLHF. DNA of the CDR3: TGTGCCAGCAGCGTAGGGGGGGTTCCTAATTCACCCCTCCACTTT.

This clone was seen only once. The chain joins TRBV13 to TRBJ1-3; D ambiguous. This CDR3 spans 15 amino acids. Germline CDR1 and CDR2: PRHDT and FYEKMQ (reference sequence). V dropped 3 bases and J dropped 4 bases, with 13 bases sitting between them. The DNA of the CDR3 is TGTGCCAGCAGCTTCGGTAGGCGGTCCGGAAACACCATATATTTT. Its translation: CASSFGRRSGNTIYF.

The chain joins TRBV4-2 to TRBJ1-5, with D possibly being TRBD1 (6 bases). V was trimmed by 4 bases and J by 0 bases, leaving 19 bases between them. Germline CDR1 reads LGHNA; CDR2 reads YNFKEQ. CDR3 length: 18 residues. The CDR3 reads CASSPRRTESFSNQPQHF. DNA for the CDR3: TGTGCCAGCAGCCCCCGCCGGACAGAGAGTTTTAGCAATCAGCCCCAGCATTTT.

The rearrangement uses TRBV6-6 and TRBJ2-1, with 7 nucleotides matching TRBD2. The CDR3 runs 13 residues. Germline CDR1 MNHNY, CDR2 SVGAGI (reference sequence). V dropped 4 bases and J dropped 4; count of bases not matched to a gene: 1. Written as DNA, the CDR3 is TGTGCCAGCAGTTCAGCGGGATACAATGAGCAGTTCTTC. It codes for CASSSAGYNEQFF.

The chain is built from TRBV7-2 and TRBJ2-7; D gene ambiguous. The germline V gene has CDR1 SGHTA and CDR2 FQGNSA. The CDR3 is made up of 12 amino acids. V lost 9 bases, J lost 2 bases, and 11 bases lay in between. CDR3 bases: TGTGCCAGTGCCGGGTCCCCCTACGAGCAGTACTTC. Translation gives CASAGSPYEQYF. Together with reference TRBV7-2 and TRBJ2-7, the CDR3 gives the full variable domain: GAGVSQSPSNKVTEKGKDVELRCDPISGHTALYWYRQSLGQGLEFLIYFQGNSAPDKSGLPSDRFSAERTGGSVSTLTIQRTQQEDSAVYLCASAGSPYEQYFGPGTRLTVT.

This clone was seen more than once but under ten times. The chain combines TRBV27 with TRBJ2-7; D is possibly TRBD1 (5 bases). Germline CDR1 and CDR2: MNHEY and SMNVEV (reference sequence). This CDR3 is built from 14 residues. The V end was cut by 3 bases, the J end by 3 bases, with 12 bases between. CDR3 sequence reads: CASSFGRASYEQYF. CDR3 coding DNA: TGTGCCAGCAGTTTCGGCAGGGCGAGCTACGAGCAGTACTTC.

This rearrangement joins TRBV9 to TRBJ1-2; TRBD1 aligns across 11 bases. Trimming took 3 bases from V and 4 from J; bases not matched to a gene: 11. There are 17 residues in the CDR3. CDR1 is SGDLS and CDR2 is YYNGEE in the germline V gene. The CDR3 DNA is TGTGCCAGCAGCGCCCAACGGGACAGGGGGTCCCCCTATGGCTACACCTTC. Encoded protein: CASSAQRDRGSPYGYTF.

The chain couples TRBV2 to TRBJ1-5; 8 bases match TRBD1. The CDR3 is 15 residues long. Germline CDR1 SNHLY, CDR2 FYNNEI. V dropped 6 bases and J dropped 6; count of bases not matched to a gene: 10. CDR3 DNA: TGTGCCAGCAGGGAGGACAGGGCCCTAAGTCAGCCCCAGCATTTT. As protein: CASREDRALSQPQHF.

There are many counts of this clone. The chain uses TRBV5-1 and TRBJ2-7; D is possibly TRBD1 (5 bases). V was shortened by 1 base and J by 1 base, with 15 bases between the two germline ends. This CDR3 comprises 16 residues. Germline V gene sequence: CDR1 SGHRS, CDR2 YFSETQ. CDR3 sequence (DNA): TGCGCCAGCAGCTTGTGGACACCCCCACGGTCCTACGAGCAGTACTTC. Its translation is CASSLWTPPRSYEQYF.

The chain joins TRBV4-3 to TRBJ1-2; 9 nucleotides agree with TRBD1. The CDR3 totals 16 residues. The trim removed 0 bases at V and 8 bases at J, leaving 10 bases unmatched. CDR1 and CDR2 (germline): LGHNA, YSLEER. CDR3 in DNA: TGCGCCAGCAGCCAAGAATGGGGACAGGGAATGGGCGGCTACACCTTC. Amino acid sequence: CASSQEWGQGMGGYTF.

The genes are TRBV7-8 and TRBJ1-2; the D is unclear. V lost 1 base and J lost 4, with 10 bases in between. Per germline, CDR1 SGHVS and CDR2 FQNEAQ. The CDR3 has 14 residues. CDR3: CASSLGPDPYGYTF. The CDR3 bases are TGTGCCAGCAGCTTAGGGCCAGATCCCTATGGCTACACCTTC.